This T cell receptor beta chain was sequenced for a study of shared clonotypes between healthy human individuals. About the research overall: Plates per donor: three CD4 naive, three CD4 memory, two CD8 naive, one CD8 memory.

Terminally differentiated effector memory CD45RA+ cells were left out of the naive CD8 fraction, which was CD45RO-negative and positively selected for CCR7. Every one of the donors was a Caucasian adult that lived in Nashville, Tennessee. The CDR3 extends over 12 amino acids. Looked up from germline, CDR1 is ENHRY and CDR2 is SYGVKD. With 7 bases clipped from V and 8 bases from J, the junction kept 3 bases outside the gene matches. Assay execution proceeded at the deep level. Per sorted-subset replicate PCR, input was around 200 ng DNA, representing roughly 28,000 T cell genomes. Assay: immunoSEQ multiplex PCR; the TCRdb copy retains only in-frame clones and omits some. The repertoire holds roughly 2.1 million clones, with about 92% as singletons.

The chain employs TRBV10-3 and TRBJ2-1; 9 bases fit TRBD2. The sequence was obtained from a young man in good health. Some clones in this sample may be carry-over from other donors' samples. The specimen was naive CD8+ T cells from PBMCs. The CDR3 region is CAIKLAGDEQFF. In DNA form, the CDR3 reads TGTGCCATCAAACTAGCGGGCGATGAGCAGTTCTTC.